This T cell receptor beta chain was observed in a study of shared clonotypes between healthy human individuals. Study at large: CD4 naive and memory got three plates each, CD8 naive two, CD8 memory one.

Turning to this clone: Its matching antigen is unknown.

Replicate PCRs from sorted subsets contained roughly 190 ng DNA, which is 31,000 or so T cell genomes. Measured with immunoSEQ multiplex PCR; TCRdb has only the in-frame clones, and not every one. The sample lists about 2.4 million clones, 93% occurring once. Overall study results and limits: A reduction in generation probabilities was seen for non-shared clonotypes relative to those shared by all four donors.

Participating donors were healthy, HIV-negative adults free of recent acute infections or vaccinations. Germline CDR1 and CDR2: LGHNA and YNFKEQ. V dropped 3 bases and J dropped 12 bases, with 18 bases sitting between them. The length of the CDR3 is 15 residues. The receptor was derived from a man aged 18 to 29 in good health. Some clones in this sample may be carry-over from other donors' samples. The sequenced material came from naive CD4+ T cells from PBMCs. Specified subset: CD45RA+ positively selected. The chain couples TRBV4-2 to TRBJ1-6; D is uncertain. The CDR3 here is CASSHPRGGDGPLHF. CDR3 nucleotides: TGTGCCAGCAGCCATCCCAGAGGAGGCGATGGACCCCTCCACTTT.